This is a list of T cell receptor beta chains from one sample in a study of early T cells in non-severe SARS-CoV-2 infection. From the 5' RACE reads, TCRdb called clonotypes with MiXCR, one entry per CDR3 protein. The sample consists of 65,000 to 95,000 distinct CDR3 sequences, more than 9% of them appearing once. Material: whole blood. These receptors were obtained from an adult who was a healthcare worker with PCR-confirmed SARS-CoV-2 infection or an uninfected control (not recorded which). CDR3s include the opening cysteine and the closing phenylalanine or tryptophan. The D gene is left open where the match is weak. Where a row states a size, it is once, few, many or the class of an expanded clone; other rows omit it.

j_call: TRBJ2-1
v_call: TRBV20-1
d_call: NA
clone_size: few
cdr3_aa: CSAREGETYNEQFF
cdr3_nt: TGCAGTGCTAGAGAGGGCGAGACCTACAATGAGCAGTTCTTC

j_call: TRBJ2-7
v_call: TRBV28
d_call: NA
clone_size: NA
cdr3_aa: CASSNSYEQYF
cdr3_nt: TGTGCCAGCAGTAACAGTTACGAGCAGTACTTC

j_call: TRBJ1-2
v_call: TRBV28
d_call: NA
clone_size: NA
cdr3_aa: CAGSPGTDYGYTF
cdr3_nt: TGTGCCGGCAGTCCCGGGACCGACTATGGCTACACCTTC

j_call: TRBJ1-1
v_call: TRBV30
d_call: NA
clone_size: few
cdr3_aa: CAWSQLRATEAFF
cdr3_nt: TGTGCCTGGAGTCAGCTCAGGGCCACTGAAGCTTTCTTT

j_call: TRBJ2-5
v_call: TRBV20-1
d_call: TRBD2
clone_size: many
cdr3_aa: CSASKLAGVWETQYF
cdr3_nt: TGCAGTGCTAGTAAGCTAGCGGGAGTGTGGGAGACCCAGTACTTC

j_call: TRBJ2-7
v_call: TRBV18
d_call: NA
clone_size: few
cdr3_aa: CASSPRTQNYEQYF
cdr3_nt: TGTGCCAGCTCACCTCGGACACAGAACTACGAGCAGTACTTC

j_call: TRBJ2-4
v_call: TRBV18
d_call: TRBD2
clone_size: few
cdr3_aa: CASSLGLAGIMKNIQYF
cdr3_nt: TGTGCCAGCTCACTGGGACTAGCGGGAATAATGAAAAACATTCAGTACTTC

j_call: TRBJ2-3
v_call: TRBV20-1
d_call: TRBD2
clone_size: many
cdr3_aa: CSASSGRGVTDTQYF
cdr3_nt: TGCAGTGCTAGCAGCGGGAGAGGGGTAACAGATACGCAGTATTTT

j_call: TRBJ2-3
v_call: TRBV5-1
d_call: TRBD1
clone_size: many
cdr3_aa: CASSFTGGADTQYF
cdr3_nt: TGCGCCAGCAGCTTTACAGGGGGCGCAGATACGCAGTATTTT

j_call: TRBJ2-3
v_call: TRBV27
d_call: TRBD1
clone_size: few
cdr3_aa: CASSLSWTGFTDTQYF
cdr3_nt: TGTGCCAGCAGTTTATCCTGGACAGGATTCACAGATACGCAGTATTTT

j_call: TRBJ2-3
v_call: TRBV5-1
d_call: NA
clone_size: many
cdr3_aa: CASSLAGGTDTQYF
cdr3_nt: TGCGCCAGCAGCTTGGCCGGTGGCACAGATACGCAGTATTTT

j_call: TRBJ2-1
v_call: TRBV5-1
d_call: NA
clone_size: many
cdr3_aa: CASSLVGGRSYNEQFF
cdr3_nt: TGCGCCAGCAGCTTGGTTGGGGGCAGATCCTACAATGAGCAGTTCTTC

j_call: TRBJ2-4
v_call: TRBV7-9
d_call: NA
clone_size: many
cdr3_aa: CASSPPRGIQYF
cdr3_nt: TGTGCCAGCAGCCCGCCGAGAGGTATTCAGTACTTC

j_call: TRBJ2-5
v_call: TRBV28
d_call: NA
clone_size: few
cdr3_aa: CASSLGGGETQYF
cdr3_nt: TGTGCCAGCAGTTTAGGGGGAGGAGAGACCCAGTACTTC

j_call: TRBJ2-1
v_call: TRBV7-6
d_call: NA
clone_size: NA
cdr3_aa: CASSLRPDFYNEQFF
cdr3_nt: TGTGCCAGCAGCTTGCGACCCGATTTCTACAATGAGCAGTTCTTC

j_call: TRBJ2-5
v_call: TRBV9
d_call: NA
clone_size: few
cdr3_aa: CASSVGIRQETQYF
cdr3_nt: TGTGCCAGCAGCGTAGGTATCCGTCAGGAGACCCAGTACTTC

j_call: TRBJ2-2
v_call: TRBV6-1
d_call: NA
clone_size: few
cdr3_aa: CASPEENTGELFF
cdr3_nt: TGTGCCAGCCCCGAGGAGAACACCGGGGAGCTGTTTTTT

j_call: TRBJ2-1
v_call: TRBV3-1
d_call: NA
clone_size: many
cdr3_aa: CASSQTGTSYNEQFF
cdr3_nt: TGTGCCAGCAGCCAAACCGGGACTTCCTACAATGAGCAGTTCTTC

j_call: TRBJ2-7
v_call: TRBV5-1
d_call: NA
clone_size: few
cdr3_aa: CASSRVAPINVYEQYF
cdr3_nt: TGCGCCAGCAGCAGAGTAGCCCCCATAAATGTTTACGAGCAGTACTTC

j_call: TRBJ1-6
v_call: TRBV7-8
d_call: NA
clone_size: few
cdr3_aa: CASSSITHLRGTVGDSPLHF
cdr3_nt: TGTGCCAGCAGCTCAATAACCCACCTTCGGGGGACGGTCGGGGATTCACCCCTCCACTTT

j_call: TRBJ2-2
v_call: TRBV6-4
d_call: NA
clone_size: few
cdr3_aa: CASSDENTGELFF
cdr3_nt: TGTGCCAGCAGTGATGAGAACACCGGGGAGCTGTTTTTT

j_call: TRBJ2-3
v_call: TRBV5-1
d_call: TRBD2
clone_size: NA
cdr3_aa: CASSLAASGSPAFSDTQYF
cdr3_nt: TGCGCCAGCAGCTTGGCCGCTAGCGGGAGTCCGGCTTTCTCAGATACGCAGTATTTT

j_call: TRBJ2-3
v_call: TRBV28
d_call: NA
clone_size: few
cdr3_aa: CASSLESSTQYF
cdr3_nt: TGTGCCAGCAGTTTAGAGTCGAGTACGCAGTATTTT

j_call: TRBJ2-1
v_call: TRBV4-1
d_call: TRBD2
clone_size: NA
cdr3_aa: CASSQDQRGHSYNEQFF
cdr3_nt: TGCGCCAGCAGCCAAGATCAGCGGGGGCACTCCTACAATGAGCAGTTCTTC

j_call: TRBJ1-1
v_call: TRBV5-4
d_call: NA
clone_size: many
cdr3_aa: CASSLGSTGTEAFF
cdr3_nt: TGTGCCAGCAGCTTAGGATCTACAGGGACTGAAGCTTTCTTT

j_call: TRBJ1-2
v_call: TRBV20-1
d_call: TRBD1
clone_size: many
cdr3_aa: CSASPPGTGEGYTF
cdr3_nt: TGCAGTGCTTCCCCCCCCGGGACAGGGGAAGGCTACACCTTC

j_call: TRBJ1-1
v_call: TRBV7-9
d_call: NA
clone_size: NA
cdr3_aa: CASSLAGGWVGTEAFF
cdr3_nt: TGTGCCAGCAGCTTAGCCGGGGGCTGGGTTGGGACTGAAGCTTTCTTT

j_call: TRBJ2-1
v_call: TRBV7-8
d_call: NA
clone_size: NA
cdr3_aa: CASSRLPSYNEQFF
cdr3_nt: TGTGCCAGCAGTCGACTACCCTCCTACAATGAGCAGTTCTTC

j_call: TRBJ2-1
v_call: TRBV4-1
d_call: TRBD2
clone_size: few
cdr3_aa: CASSQVQAGALVNEQFF
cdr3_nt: TGCGCCAGCAGCCAAGTCCAAGCGGGAGCCTTAGTAAATGAGCAGTTCTTC

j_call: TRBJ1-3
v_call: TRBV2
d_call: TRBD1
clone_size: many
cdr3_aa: CASNPGTGRGRLSGNTIYF
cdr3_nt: TGTGCCAGCAACCCAGGGACAGGACGGGGGAGACTTTCTGGAAACACCATATATTTT

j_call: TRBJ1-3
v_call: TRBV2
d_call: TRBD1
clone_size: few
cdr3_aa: CASGTGTGNTIYF
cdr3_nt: TGTGCCAGTGGGACAGGGACTGGAAACACCATATATTTT

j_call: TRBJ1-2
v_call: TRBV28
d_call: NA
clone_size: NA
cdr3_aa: CASSLSGGSYGYTF
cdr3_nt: TGTGCCAGCAGTTTATCCGGGGGCAGCTATGGCTACACCTTC

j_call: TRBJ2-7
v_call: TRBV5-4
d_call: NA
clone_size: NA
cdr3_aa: CASSSNPGPPYEQYF
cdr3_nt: TGTGCCAGCAGCTCAAATCCGGGACCCCCCTACGAGCAGTACTTC

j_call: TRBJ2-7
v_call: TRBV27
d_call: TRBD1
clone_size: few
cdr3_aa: CASSLSVGAGGSREYF
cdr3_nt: TGTGCCAGCAGTTTATCGGTCGGTGCAGGGGGCTCCCGGGAGTACTTC

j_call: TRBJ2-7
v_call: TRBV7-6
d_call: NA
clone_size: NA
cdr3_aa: CASSPSSGRSYEQYF
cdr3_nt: TGTGCCAGCAGCCCCTCGTCAGGCCGCTCCTACGAGCAGTACTTC

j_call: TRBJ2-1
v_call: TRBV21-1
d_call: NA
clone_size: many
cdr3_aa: CASGEQEFF
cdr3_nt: TGTGCCAGCGGAGAGCAGGAGTTCTTC